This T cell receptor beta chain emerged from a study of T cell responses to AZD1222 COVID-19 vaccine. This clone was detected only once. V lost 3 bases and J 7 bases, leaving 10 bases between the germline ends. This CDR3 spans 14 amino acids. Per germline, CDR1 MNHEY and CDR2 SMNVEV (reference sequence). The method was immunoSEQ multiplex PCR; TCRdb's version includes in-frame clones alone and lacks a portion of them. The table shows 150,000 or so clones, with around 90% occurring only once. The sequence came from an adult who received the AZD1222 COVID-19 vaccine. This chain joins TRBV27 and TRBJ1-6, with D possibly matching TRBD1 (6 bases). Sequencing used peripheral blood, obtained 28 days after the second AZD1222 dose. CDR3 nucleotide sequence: TGTGCCAGCAGTTTTGCCGGGGGCAATTCACCCCTCCACTTT. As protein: CASSFAGGNSPLHF.